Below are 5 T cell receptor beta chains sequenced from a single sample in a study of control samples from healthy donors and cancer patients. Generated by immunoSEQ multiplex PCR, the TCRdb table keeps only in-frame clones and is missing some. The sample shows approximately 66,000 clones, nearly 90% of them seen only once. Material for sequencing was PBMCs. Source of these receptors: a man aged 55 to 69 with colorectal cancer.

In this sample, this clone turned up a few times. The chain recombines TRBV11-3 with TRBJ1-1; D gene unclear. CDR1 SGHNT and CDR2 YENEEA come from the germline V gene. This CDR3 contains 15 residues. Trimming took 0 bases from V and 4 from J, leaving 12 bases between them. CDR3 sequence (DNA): TGTGCCAGCAGCTTAGACGGTACCACACTCACTGAAGCTTTCTTT. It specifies CASSLDGTTLTEAFF. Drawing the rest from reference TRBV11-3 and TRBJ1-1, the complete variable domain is EAGVVQSPRYKIIEKKQPVAFWCNPISGHNTLYWYLQNLGQGPELLIRYENEEAVDDSQLPKDRFSAERLKGVDSTLKIQPAELGDSAVYLCASSLDGTTLTEAFFGQGTRLTVV.

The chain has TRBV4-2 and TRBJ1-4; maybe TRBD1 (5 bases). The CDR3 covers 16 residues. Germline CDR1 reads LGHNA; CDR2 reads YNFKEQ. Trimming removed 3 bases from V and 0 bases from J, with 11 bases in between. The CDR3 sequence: CASSQTSRATNEKLFF. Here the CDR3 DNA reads TGTGCCAGCAGCCAGACCTCCAGGGCAACTAATGAAAAACTGTTTTTT.

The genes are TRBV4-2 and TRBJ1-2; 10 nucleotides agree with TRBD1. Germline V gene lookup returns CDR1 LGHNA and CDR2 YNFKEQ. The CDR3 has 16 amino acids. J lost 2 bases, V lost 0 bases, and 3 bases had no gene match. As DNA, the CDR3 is TGTGCCAGCAGCCAAGAAGGGGGACAGGGGAACTATGGCTACACCTTC. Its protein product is CASSQEGGQGNYGYTF.

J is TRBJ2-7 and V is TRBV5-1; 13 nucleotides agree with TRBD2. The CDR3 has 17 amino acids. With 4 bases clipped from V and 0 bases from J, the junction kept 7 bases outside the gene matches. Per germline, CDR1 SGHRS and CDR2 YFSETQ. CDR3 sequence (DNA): TGCGCCAGCAGCCTGACTAGCGGGGGGAGGAGCTCCTACGAGCAGTACTTC. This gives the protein CASSLTSGGRSSYEQYF.

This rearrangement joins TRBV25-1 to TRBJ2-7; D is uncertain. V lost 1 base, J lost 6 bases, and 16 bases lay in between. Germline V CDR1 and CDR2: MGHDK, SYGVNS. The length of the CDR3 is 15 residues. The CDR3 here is CASSEFGRQRAEQYF. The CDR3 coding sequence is TGTGCCAGCAGTGAATTCGGACGGCAAAGGGCCGAGCAGTACTTC.